The T cell receptor (beta chain) described here comes from a study of cytomegalovirus exposure and HLA in healthy donors. This clone was detected only once. Antigen unknown. Germline loops: CDR1 SEHNR, CDR2 FQNEAQ (reference sequence). CDR3 length: 12 amino acids. The V segment lost 11 bases and the J segment 4 bases; nucleotides outside the gene matches: 7. Researchers ran the PCR with 60 Vbeta and 13 Jbeta primers. In the original analysis: A later analysis counted some 87 million unique TCR beta chains, some 12 million shared. Assay: immunoSEQ multiplex PCR; the TCRdb copy retains only in-frame clones and omits some. The DNA gave D and trimming, while V, J and clone size come from that table. The profile covers roughly 150,000 clones, with roughly four fifths appearing a single time and roughly 1.4% taken by the ten largest. Regarding the study as a whole: Among CMV-associated TCR beta chains, most appeared HLA-restricted in a later analysis. TCR sequences were mostly rare, though some public TCRs occurred in many donors.

This TCR derives from a man between 18 and 29 years old in good health and CMV-seronegative. The source material was PBMCs. The chain employs TRBV7-9 and TRBJ1-1; 7 bases map to TRBD1. CDR3 bases: TGTGCCGTGGGGCAGGGGGTCACTGAAGCTTTCTTT. Translation gives CAVGQGVTEAFF. The full variable domain, in which reference TRBV7-9 and TRBJ1-1 provide the parts outside the CDR3, is DTGVSQNPRHKITKRGQNVTFRCDPISEHNRLYWYRQTLGQGPEFLTYFQNEAQLEKSRLLSDRFSAERPKGSFSTLEIQRTEQGDSAMYLCAVGQGVTEAFFGQGTRLTVV.